Reported below is one TCR beta chain. Its antigen is not identified. The data originate from a study of human T cells and chemical hapten exposure. V was cut by 3 bases and J by 5 bases, with 11 bases left in between. This CDR3 has 14 amino acids. Per the germline V gene, CDR1 is MNHEY and CDR2 is SMNVEV (reference sequence). The study's findings and limits: Because all patients had alopecia, their immune responses might differ from healthy ones.

Unique molecular identifiers were attached to individual cDNA molecules within the library. MiXCR, applied by TCRdb to the RACE reads, yields one record per CDR3 protein. Of 150,000 to 200,000 distinct CDR3 sequences listed, about 14% are singletons. The time point here: patch test 1, 2 weeks after DPC sensitization. The treatment: therapeutic diphenylcyclopropenone sensitization with weekly scalp DPC. Blood was collected ahead of every patch test applied. Sequencing started from total RNA isolated from unfractionated whole blood. The material was whole blood, obtained in connection with sensitization to the hapten diphenylcyclopropenone (DPC). The V and J genes are TRBV27 and TRBJ1-5; D gene ambiguous. The sequence was collected from a woman in her 30s with alopecia areata. Some clones in this sample may be carry-over from other donors' samples. CDR3: CASSFGSRDQPQHF. CDR3 DNA: TGTGCCAGCAGTTTCGGGTCTCGGGATCAGCCCCAGCATTTT.